This T cell receptor (beta chain) was recovered during a study of blood T cell repertoires in COVID-19. Study-level background: Researchers got acute and convalescent COVID-19 samples from the United States, Italy and Spain. In each case, the material was cDNA or gDNA derived from T cells, B-cell-depleted T cells, or PBMCs.

V lost 0 bases and J lost 4, with 11 bases in between. Germline-derived CDR1 and CDR2 are SGHRS and YFSETQ. There are 15 residues in the CDR3. Original analysis: It was from reference gene primer amplification that nucleated cell counts were estimated. The data were produced by immunoSEQ multiplex PCR, yet TCRdb's version contains in-frame clones alone and is incomplete. The DNA gave D and trimming, while V, J and clone size come from that table. This sample has about 97,000 clones, with approximately 87% found just once. J is TRBJ1-3 and V is TRBV5-1; tentative D call: TRBD1 (5 bases). The sequencing input was peripheral blood. The sequence derives from a woman aged 25 to 45 with acute or convalescent COVID-19. Here the CDR3 reads CASSLGVTEGNTIYF. CDR3 DNA sequence: TGCGCCAGCAGCTTGGGAGTGACAGAGGGAAACACCATATATTTT.